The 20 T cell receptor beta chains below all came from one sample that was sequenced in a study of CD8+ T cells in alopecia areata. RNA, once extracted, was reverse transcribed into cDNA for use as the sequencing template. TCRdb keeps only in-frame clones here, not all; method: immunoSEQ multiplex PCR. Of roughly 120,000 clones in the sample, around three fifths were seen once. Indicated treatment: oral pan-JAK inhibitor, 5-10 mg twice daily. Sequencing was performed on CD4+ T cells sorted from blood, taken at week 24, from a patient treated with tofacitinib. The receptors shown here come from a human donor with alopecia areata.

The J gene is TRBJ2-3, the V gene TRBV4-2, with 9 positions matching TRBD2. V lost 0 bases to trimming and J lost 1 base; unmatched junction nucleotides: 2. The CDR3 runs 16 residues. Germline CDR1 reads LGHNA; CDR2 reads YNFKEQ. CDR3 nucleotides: TGTGCCAGCAGCCAAGAAGCGGGGGGACGCACAGATACGCAGTATTTT. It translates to CASSQEAGGRTDTQYF.

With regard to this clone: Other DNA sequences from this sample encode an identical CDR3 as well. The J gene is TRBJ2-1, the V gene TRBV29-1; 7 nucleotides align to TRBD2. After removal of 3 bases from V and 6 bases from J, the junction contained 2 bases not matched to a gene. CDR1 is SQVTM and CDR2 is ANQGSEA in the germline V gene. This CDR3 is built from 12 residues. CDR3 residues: CSVEGGGNEQFF. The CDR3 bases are TGCAGCGTTGAGGGCGGGGGCAATGAGCAGTTCTTC.

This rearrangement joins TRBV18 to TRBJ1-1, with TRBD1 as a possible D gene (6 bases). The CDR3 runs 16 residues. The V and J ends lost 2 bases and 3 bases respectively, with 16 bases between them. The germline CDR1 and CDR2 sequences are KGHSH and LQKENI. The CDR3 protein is CASSPTHGGRDTEAFF. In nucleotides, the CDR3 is TGTGCCAGCTCACCAACTCATGGGGGGCGGGACACTGAAGCTTTCTTT.

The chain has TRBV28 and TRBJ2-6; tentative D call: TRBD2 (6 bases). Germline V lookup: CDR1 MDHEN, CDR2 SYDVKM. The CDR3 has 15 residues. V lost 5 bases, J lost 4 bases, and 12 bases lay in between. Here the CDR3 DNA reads TGTGCCAGCAGTCCTCCGGGAGCCGGGGCCAACGTCCTGACTTTC. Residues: CASSPPGAGANVLTF.

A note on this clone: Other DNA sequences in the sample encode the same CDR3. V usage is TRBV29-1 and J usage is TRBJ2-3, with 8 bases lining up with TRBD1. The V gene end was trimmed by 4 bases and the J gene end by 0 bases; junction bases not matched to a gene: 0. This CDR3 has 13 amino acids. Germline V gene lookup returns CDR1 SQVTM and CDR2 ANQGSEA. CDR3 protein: CSVAGGSTDTQYF. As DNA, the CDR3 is TGCAGCGTTGCAGGGGGCAGCACAGATACGCAGTATTTT.

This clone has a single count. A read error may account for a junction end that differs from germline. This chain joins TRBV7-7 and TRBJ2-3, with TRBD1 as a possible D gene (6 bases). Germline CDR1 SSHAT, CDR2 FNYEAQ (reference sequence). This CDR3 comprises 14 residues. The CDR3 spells CASSSGAFTDTQYF. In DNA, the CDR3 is TGTGCTAGCAGTTCAGGGGCCTTCACAGATACGCAGTATTTT. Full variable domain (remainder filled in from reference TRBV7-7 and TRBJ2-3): GAGVSQSPRYKVTKRGQDVTLRCDPISSHATLYWYQQALGQGPEFLTYFNYEAQPDKSGLPSDRFSAERPEGSISTLTIQRTEQRDSAMYRCASSSGAFTDTQYFGPGTRLTVL.

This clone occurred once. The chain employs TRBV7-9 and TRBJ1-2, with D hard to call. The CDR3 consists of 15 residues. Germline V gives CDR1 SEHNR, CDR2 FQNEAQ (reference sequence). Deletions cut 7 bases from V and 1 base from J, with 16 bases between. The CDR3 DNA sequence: TGTGCCAGCAACAACTTAGGAGGGAATAACTATGGCTACACCTTC. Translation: CASNNLGGNNYGYTF.

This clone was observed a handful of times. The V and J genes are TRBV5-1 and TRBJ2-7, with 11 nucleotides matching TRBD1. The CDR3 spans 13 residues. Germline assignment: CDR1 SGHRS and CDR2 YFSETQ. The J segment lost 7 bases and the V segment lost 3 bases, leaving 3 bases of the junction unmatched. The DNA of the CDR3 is TGCGCCAGCAGCTCCGGGACAGGGGGTGAGCAGTACTTC. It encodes CASSSGTGGEQYF.

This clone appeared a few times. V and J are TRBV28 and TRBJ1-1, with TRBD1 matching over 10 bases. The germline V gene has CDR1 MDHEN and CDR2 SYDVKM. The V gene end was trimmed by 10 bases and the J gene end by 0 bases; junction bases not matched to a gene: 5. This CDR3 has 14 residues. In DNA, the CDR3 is TGTGCCACGGGACAGGGGTGGTTGAACACTGAAGCTTTCTTT. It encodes CATGQGWLNTEAFF.

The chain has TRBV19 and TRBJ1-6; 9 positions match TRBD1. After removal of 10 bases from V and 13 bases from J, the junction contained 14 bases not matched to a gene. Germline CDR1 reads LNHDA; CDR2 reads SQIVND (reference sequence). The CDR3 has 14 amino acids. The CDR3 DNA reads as TGTGCCACAATGCAGGGACAGGGCTCCTCTCCCCTCCACTTT. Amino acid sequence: CATMQGQGSSPLHF. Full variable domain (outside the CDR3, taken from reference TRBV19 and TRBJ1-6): DGGITQSPKYLFRKEGQNVTLSCEQNLNHDAMYWYRQDPGQGLRLIYYSQIVNDFQKGDIAEGYSVSREKKESFPLTVTSAQKNPTAFYLCATMQGQGSSPLHFGNGTRLTVT.

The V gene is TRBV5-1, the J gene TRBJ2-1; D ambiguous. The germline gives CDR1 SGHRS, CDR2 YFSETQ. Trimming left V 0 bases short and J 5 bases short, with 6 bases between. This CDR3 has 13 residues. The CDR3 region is CASSLGSDNEQFF. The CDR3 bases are TGCGCCAGCAGCTTGGGCAGCGACAATGAGCAGTTCTTC.

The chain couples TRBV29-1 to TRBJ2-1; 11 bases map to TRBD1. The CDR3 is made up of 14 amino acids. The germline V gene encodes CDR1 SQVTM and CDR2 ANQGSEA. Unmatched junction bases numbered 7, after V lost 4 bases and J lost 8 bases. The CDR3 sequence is CSVVAGTGGDEQFF. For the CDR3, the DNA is TGCAGCGTTGTAGCTGGGACAGGGGGGGATGAGCAGTTCTTC.

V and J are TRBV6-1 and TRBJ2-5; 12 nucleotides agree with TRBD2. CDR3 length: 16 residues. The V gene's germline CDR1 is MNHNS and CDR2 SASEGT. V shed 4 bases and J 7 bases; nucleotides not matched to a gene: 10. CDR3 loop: CASSGLAGARMGTQYF. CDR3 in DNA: TGTGCCAGCAGTGGACTAGCGGGGGCCCGGATGGGGACCCAGTACTTC.

Here the CDR3 reads CAWSVDSQETQYF. The CDR3, as DNA: TGTGCCTGGAGTGTCGACAGCCAAGAGACCCAGTACTTC. The chain is built from TRBV30 and TRBJ2-5, with D maybe TRBD1 (5 bases). In germline, CDR1 is GTSNPN, CDR2 SVGIG (reference sequence). The ends were cut back, 0 bases at V and 1 base at J, with 6 bases in the middle. The CDR3 consists of 13 residues.

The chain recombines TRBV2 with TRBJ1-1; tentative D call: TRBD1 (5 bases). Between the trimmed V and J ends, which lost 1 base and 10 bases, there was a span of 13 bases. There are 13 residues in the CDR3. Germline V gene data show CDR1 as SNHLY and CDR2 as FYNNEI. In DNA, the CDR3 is TGTGCCAGCAGTGAAGAAGCGAGGACACGAGCTTTCTTT. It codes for CASSEEARTRAFF.

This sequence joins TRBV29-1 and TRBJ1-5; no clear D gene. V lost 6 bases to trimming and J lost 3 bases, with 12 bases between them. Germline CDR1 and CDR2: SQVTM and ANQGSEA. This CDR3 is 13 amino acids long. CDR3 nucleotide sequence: TGCAGCGTCGGAGGTCTTTTCAATCAGCCCCAGCATTTT. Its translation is CSVGGLFNQPQHF.

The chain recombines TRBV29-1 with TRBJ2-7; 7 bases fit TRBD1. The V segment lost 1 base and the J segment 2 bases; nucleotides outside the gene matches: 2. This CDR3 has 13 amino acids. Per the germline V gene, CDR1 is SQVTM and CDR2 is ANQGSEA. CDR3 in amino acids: CSVEVGQPYEQYF. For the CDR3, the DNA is TGCAGCGTTGAAGTGGGACAGCCCTACGAGCAGTACTTC.

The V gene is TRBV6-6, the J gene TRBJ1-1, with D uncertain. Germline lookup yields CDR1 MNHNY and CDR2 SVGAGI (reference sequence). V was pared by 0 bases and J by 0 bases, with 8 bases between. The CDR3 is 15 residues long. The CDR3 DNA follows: TGTGCCAGCAGTTACTCGCCGACTCTGAACACTGAAGCTTTCTTT. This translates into CASSYSPTLNTEAFF.

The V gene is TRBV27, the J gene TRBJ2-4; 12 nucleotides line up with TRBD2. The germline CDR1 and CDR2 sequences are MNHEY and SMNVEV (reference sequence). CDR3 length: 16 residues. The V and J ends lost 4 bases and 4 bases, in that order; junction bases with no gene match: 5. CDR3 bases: TGTGCCAGCAGTTCCCTAGCGGGGGGGAAGAAAAACATTCAGTACTTC. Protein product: CASSSLAGGKKNIQYF.

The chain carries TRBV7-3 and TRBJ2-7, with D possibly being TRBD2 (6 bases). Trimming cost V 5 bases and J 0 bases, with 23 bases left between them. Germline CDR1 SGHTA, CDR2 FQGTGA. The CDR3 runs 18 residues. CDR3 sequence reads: CASSPSRLSGSNSYEQYF. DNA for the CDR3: TGTGCCAGCAGCCCCAGCCGTCTAAGCGGGTCGAACTCCTACGAGCAGTACTTC.